This entry concerns a single T cell receptor (beta chain). Produced via immunoSEQ multiplex PCR; TCRdb's table is partial and in-frame only. The sample gives some 99,000 clones, around 89% of which show up once; roughly 15% is in the top ten. The data are from a study of control samples from healthy donors and cancer patients. The CDR3 loop spans 14 amino acids. Per the germline V gene, CDR1 is LGHDT and CDR2 is YNNKEL (reference sequence). After removal of 6 bases from V and 5 bases from J, the junction contained 9 bases not matched to a gene. The sequence derives from a woman aged 45-59 years in good health. The chain joins TRBV3-1 (or the pseudogene TRBV3-2) to TRBJ1-1, with 7 bases that match TRBD1. Sequenced input: blood. The CDR3 sequence is CASSRNRGLTEAFF. DNA of the CDR3: TGTGCCAGCAGTAGAAACAGGGGACTTACTGAAGCTTTCTTT.